The 30 T cell receptor beta chains given below trace back to one sample, sequenced in a study of T-cell memory formation after mild COVID-19. TCRdb fed the 5' RACE reads into MiXCR, producing one record per CDR3 protein. The table records some 200,000 distinct CDR3 sequences, around 8.8% of them present only once. The sample consisted of PBMCs or a T cell subset sorted from them (not recorded which). Every receptor here comes from a man in his late teens or twenties who had mild COVID-19 (a few samples of this study predate the infection). Cell type and time point are not known.

This clonotype was counted a few times. The chain recombines TRBV4-1 with TRBJ1-4; D is ambiguous. Germline V CDR1 and CDR2: MGHRA, YSYEKL. Trimming took 1 base from V and 4 from J, leaving 16 bases between them. The CDR3 runs 17 residues. The CDR3 here is CASSQGAGIALNEKLFF. The CDR3 nucleotides are TGCGCCAGCAGCCAAGGGGCAGGAATAGCCCTTAATGAAAAACTGTTTTTT.

V gene TRBV5-1 combines with J gene TRBJ2-7, with D perhaps matching TRBD1 (6 bases). Germline assignment: CDR1 SGHRS and CDR2 YFSETQ. This CDR3 has 13 residues. V was shortened by 0 bases and J by 4 bases, with 8 bases between the two germline ends. The CDR3 sequence is CASSLETGYEQYF. CDR3 bases: TGCGCCAGCAGCTTGGAGACAGGTTACGAGCAGTACTTC.

This clonotype was counted only a few times. The rearrangement links TRBV7-2 to TRBJ1-1; no clear D gene. The germline V gene has CDR1 SGHTA and CDR2 FQGNSA. The CDR3 runs 18 residues. The germline V and J ends were trimmed by 2 bases and 4 bases, with 23 bases remaining between them. DNA for the CDR3: TGTGCCAGCAGCTTACGATGGATGGGGAGGCAAGAACGCACTGAAGCTTTCTTT. It encodes CASSLRWMGRQERTEAFF.

This clonotype was seen repeatedly, ten times or more. This sequence joins TRBV9 and TRBJ2-5; a possible D gene is TRBD1 (6 bases). CDR1 SGDLS and CDR2 YYNGEE come from the germline V gene. The CDR3 is made up of 19 amino acids. V lost 4 bases to trimming and J lost 0 bases, with 25 bases between them. In DNA form, the CDR3 reads TGTGCCAGCAGCTCCCCATCCGGGACATCGGGCAACTACCAAGAGACCCAGTACTTC. This codes for CASSSPSGTSGNYQETQYF.

The J gene is TRBJ2-7, the V gene TRBV12-3 or TRBV12-4, with 8 positions matching TRBD2. CDR3 length: 16 amino acids. V trimming: 11 bases; J trimming: 2 bases; junction bases outside the gene matches: 17. CDR3 in DNA: TGTGCCCTGCCCCTGGGGCAAGCGGGGGAAGCCTACGAGCAGTACGTC. Translating it yields CALPLGQAGEAYEQYV.

Comments on this clonotype: A single base separates this from a much larger clone, so it may be a read error. This chain uses TRBV12-3 or TRBV12-4 with TRBJ1-4; a possible D gene is TRBD1 (5 bases). The CDR3 spans 14 residues. The CDR3 reads CASSARGGGEKLYF. The CDR3, as DNA: TGTGCCAGCAGTGCTAGGGGCGGGGGTGAAAAACTGTATTTT.

This clonotype has just a few counts. The chain uses TRBV4-3 and TRBJ2-3; the match to TRBD1 covers 7 bases. The CDR3 totals 15 residues. V lost 3 bases, J lost 8 bases, and 11 bases stayed unmatched. In germline, CDR1 is LGHNA, CDR2 YSLEER. This chain's CDR3 is CASSQRQGLGGTQYF. The CDR3 region has the DNA TGCGCCAGCAGCCAGCGACAGGGTCTAGGAGGTACGCAGTATTTT.

This clonotype was detected many times. The chain uses TRBV12-3 or TRBV12-4 and TRBJ2-7, with D maybe TRBD2 (6 bases). The CDR3 runs 15 residues. Trimming took off 1 base at V and 4 bases at J, with 14 bases between the two ends. In DNA, the CDR3 is TGTGCCAGCAGTTTAGAGGCCGGGGGTGGGTACGAGCAGTACGTC. Protein: CASSLEAGGGYEQYV.

This clonotype was counted at least ten times. The rearrangement links TRBV7-9 to TRBJ2-3; D is undetermined. Trimming stripped 3 bases from V and 0 bases from J, with 7 bases between. There are 14 residues in the CDR3. Per the germline V gene, CDR1 is SEHNR and CDR2 is FQNEAQ (reference sequence). CDR3 in amino acids: CASSFVSSTDTQYF. The CDR3, as DNA: TGTGCCAGCAGCTTCGTATCTAGCACAGATACGCAGTATTTT.

The rearrangement uses TRBV5-6 and TRBJ1-6, with D perhaps matching TRBD1 (5 bases). With 4 bases removed from V and 7 bases from J, the gap between germline ends came to 15 bases. The CDR3 covers 15 residues. CDR1 is SGHDT and CDR2 is YYEEEE in the germline V gene. Here the CDR3 DNA reads TGTGCCAGCAGCCGTCGGGGGGGATCAAATTCACCCCTCCACTTT. It specifies CASSRRGGSNSPLHF.

This clonotype was seen more than once but under ten times. V gene TRBV5-4 combines with J gene TRBJ1-2; D is unclear. This CDR3 is built from 15 residues. With 4 bases removed from V and 3 bases from J, the gap between germline ends came to 16 bases. Germline values: CDR1 SGHNT, CDR2 YYREEE (reference sequence). The DNA for the CDR3 is TGTGCCAGCAGCCTTTCTGGGGAGGGTGACTATGGCTACACCTTC. It yields the protein CASSLSGEGDYGYTF.

The V and J genes are TRBV29-1 and TRBJ1-5, with a weak D call TRBD1 (5 bases). The germline V and J ends were trimmed by 5 bases and 1 base, with 15 bases remaining between them. CDR1 is SQVTM, CDR2 ANQGSEA, per germline. The CDR3 extends over 15 amino acids. CDR3 nucleotide sequence: TGCAGCGTTTCCACCGCGGGGGGGAGCAATCAGCCCCAGCATTTT. It specifies CSVSTAGGSNQPQHF.

This clonotype has a count of ten or more. This chain connects TRBV6-2 or TRBV6-3 to TRBJ2-5, with TRBD1 matching over 10 bases. Germline V lookup: CDR1 MNHEY, CDR2 SVGEGT. Unmatched junction bases numbered 6, after V lost 6 bases and J lost 5 bases. This CDR3 contains 14 residues. DNA for the CDR3: TGTGCCAGCAGGCCCGACAGGGGGCACGAGACCCAGTACTTC. It is translated as CASRPDRGHETQYF.

The rearrangement joins TRBV7-9 to TRBJ1-2; 10 nucleotides match TRBD1. Germline CDR1 and CDR2: SEHNR and FQNEAQ (reference sequence). The CDR3 has 15 amino acids. Losses at the gene ends were 7 bases for V and 6 bases for J; bases not matched to a gene: 11. This CDR3 reads CASTGPGTGDDGYTF. In DNA, the CDR3 is TGTGCCAGCACCGGCCCCGGGACAGGGGATGATGGCTACACCTTC.

This clonotype was found a few times. The CDR3: CAISASGGALEQYF. CDR3 coding DNA: TGTGCCATCAGCGCTAGCGGGGGGGCCTTGGAGCAGTACTTC. The chain couples TRBV10-3 to TRBJ2-7; 12 nucleotides align to TRBD2. The junction had 7 bases not matched to a gene; V was cut back by 6 bases and J by 7 bases. This CDR3 spans 14 amino acids. Germline V gene sequence: CDR1 ENHRY, CDR2 SYGVKD.

This clonotype was detected a few times. The chain links TRBV7-3 to TRBJ2-2, with 7 bases fitting TRBD2. Per germline, CDR1 SGHTA and CDR2 FQGTGA. The CDR3 consists of 14 residues. Germline trimming cut 4 bases from V and 4 bases from J; bases unmatched to any gene: 3. The CDR3 loop is CASSYAGVTGELFF. As DNA, the CDR3 is TGTGCCAGCAGCTATGCGGGGGTCACCGGGGAGCTGTTTTTT.

The chain uses TRBV24-1 and TRBJ2-3; 10 nucleotides line up with TRBD1. The V gene's germline CDR1 is KGHDR and CDR2 SFDVKD. The length of the CDR3 is 13 residues. The junction had 2 bases not matched to a gene; V was cut back by 5 bases and J by 7 bases. CDR3 region: CATSATGGHTQYF. Here the CDR3 DNA reads TGTGCCACCAGTGCGACAGGGGGCCATACGCAGTATTTT.

This clonotype has a handful of counts. The chain couples TRBV7-9 to TRBJ2-3; TRBD1 agrees at 7 bases. Germline V lookup: CDR1 SEHNR, CDR2 FQNEAQ (reference sequence). CDR3 size: 14 residues. Germline trimming cut 1 base from V and 7 bases from J; bases unmatched to any gene: 5. The CDR3 spells CASSLDRGENTQYF. CDR3 nucleotides: TGTGCCAGCAGCTTAGACAGGGGTGAGAATACGCAGTATTTT. Looking up the rest from reference TRBV7-9 and TRBJ2-3 gives the full variable domain: DTGVSQNPRHKITKRGQNVTFRCDPISEHNRLYWYRQTLGQGPEFLTYFQNEAQLEKSRLLSDRFSAERPKGSFSTLEIQRTEQGDSAMYLCASSLDRGENTQYFGPGTRLTVL.

The chain carries TRBV11-2 and TRBJ1-1; D gene ambiguous. The CDR3 extends over 10 amino acids. Per germline, CDR1 SGHAT and CDR2 FQNNGV. V lost 3 bases to trimming and J lost 11 bases, with 7 bases between them. CDR3 sequence: CASSFLEAFF. Written as DNA, the CDR3 is TGTGCCAGCAGCTTTTTGGAGGCTTTCTTT.

This clonotype showed up many times. A read error may produce the germline difference seen at one junction end. The gene calls are TRBV7-2 and TRBJ2-2; 9 nucleotides align to TRBD2. Germline CDR1 SGHTA, CDR2 FQGNSA. The CDR3 has 15 amino acids. CDR3 nucleotides: TGTGCCAGCAGCATAGCGGGGGCACCCACCGGGGAGCTGTTTTTT. Amino acid sequence: CASSIAGAPTGELFF.

There are many counts of this clonotype. Here the CDR3 DNA reads TGTGCCAGCAATCGGCGACTAGGGGGGGATTCCTACAATGAGCAGTTCTTC. Translated: CASNRRLGGDSYNEQFF. This chain joins TRBV27 and TRBJ2-1; possibly TRBD2 for D (7 bases). The germline V gene encodes CDR1 MNHEY and CDR2 SMNVEV (reference sequence). Trimming stripped 7 bases from V and 1 base from J, with 20 bases between. The CDR3 covers 17 residues.

This clonotype occurred many times. The gene calls are TRBV7-9 and TRBJ1-1; D is undetermined. CDR1 and CDR2 from the germline V gene are SEHNR and FQNEAQ (reference sequence). V was pared by 3 bases and J by 4 bases, with 12 bases between. The CDR3 extends over 14 amino acids. The CDR3 loop reads CASSFRHPSTEAFF. Here the CDR3 DNA reads TGTGCCAGCAGCTTCCGACACCCGAGCACTGAAGCTTTCTTT.

This clonotype was observed a handful of times. The rearrangement joins TRBV9 to TRBJ1-1; tentatively, D is TRBD1 (6 bases). This CDR3 has 14 residues. Trimming left V 4 bases short and J 0 bases short, with 10 bases between. Germline CDR1 is SGDLS and CDR2 is YYNGEE. The CDR3 reads CASSNTGMNTEAFF. CDR3 DNA: TGTGCCAGCAGCAATACAGGGATGAACACTGAAGCTTTCTTT.

The gene calls are TRBV5-6 and TRBJ2-3, with TRBD2 as a possible D gene (5 bases). The CDR3 contains 14 residues. V lost 3 bases, J lost 3 bases, and 11 bases lay in between. In germline, CDR1 is SGHDT, CDR2 YYEEEE. The CDR3 DNA follows: TGTGCCAGCAGCTCCGTAACGGGAACAGATACGCAGTATTTT. Residues: CASSSVTGTDTQYF.

This clonotype was picked up a small number of times. The chain carries TRBV24-1 and TRBJ2-5; weak D call: TRBD2 (6 bases). The CDR3 loop spans 16 amino acids. Looked up from germline, CDR1 is KGHDR and CDR2 is SFDVKD. Between the trimmed V and J ends, which lost 4 bases and 2 bases, there was a span of 16 bases. CDR3 in DNA: TGTGCCACCAGTGACCGGTTTGCGGGGAATCAAGAGACCCAGTACTTC. The encoded protein is CATSDRFAGNQETQYF.

This clonotype showed up just a few times. This sequence joins TRBV18 and TRBJ1-4; D ambiguous. Trimming pared 0 bases from V and 4 bases from J, leaving 6 bases between. The germline V gene has CDR1 KGHSH and CDR2 LQKENI. The CDR3 runs to 14 residues. In DNA form, the CDR3 reads TGTGCCAGCTCACCACCCGGGGTTAATGAAAAACTGTTTTTT. This sequence encodes CASSPPGVNEKLFF. The entire variable domain, with the rest obtained from reference TRBV18 and TRBJ1-4, is as follows: NAGVMQNPRHLVRRRGQEARLRCSPMKGHSHVYWYRQLPEEGLKFMVYLQKENIIDESGMPKERFSAEFPKEGPSILRIQQVVRGDSAAYFCASSPPGVNEKLFFGSGTQLSVL.

This sequence joins TRBV4-1 and TRBJ2-3; D ambiguous. V was trimmed by 1 base and J by 3 bases, leaving 11 bases between them. Germline loops: CDR1 MGHRA, CDR2 YSYEKL. This CDR3 spans 15 amino acids. CDR3 sequence reads: CASSQVAASTDTQYF. The CDR3, as DNA: TGCGCCAGCAGCCAAGTTGCCGCAAGTACAGATACGCAGTATTTT.

This clonotype appeared many times. V is TRBV7-6 and J is TRBJ2-1; TRBD1 might be the D (6 bases). V gave up 7 bases and J gave up 8 bases, with 15 bases separating them. Germline values: CDR1 SGHVS, CDR2 FNYEAQ. The CDR3 has 13 residues. The CDR3 sequence is CASMGHREDEQFF. Here the CDR3 DNA reads TGTGCCAGCATGGGACATAGGGAAGATGAGCAGTTCTTC.

This clonotype was observed many times. The V call is TRBV7-3, the J call TRBJ1-1; 7 nucleotides agree with TRBD1. Germline V gene sequence: CDR1 SGHTA, CDR2 FQGTGA. The ends lost 5 bases at V and 4 bases at J; junction bases unmatched: 7. CDR3 length: 14 amino acids. DNA of the CDR3: TGTGCCAGCAGCCGTGGGGGGGACAGCACTGAAGCTTTCTTT. Its translation: CASSRGGDSTEAFF.

In its sample, this clonotype was seen a few times. V gene TRBV7-2 combines with J gene TRBJ2-7; D may be TRBD2 (7 bases). The CDR3 covers 17 residues. CDR1 is SGHTA and CDR2 is FQGNSA in the germline V gene. V lost 10 bases and J lost 0, with 25 bases in between. DNA for the CDR3: TGTGCCACCTCCTCAGGAAGGGGGGGAAAGTACTCCTACGAGCAGTACTTC. Protein: CATSSGRGGKYSYEQYF.